This T cell receptor (beta chain) was obtained from a study of cytomegalovirus exposure and HLA in healthy donors. With 60 Vbeta and 13 Jbeta primers, the PCR was carried out. The table came from immunoSEQ multiplex PCR; TCRdb's copy has only in-frame clones and leaves some out. The sample contains fewer than 180,000 clones, roughly 83% of which appear only once. In its sample, this clone was seen once. The V gene lost 3 bases and the J gene lost 10 bases, with 16 bases spanning the gap. CDR3 size: 15 residues. Germline CDR1 and CDR2: LNHDA and SQIVND (reference sequence). The sequence derives from a human donor in good health. Sequencing was done on a sample of PBMCs. The chain joins TRBV19 to TRBJ1-6; D gene ambiguous. CDR3 residues: CASSIEGRYGSPLHF. Here the CDR3 DNA reads TGTGCCAGTAGTATCGAGGGCAGGTATGGATCACCCCTCCACTTT. Supplemented by reference TRBV19 and TRBJ1-6, the full variable domain reads DGGITQSPKYLFRKEGQNVTLSCEQNLNHDAMYWYRQDPGQGLRLIYYSQIVNDFQKGDIAEGYSVSREKKESFPLTVTSAQKNPTAFYLCASSIEGRYGSPLHFGNGTRLTVT.